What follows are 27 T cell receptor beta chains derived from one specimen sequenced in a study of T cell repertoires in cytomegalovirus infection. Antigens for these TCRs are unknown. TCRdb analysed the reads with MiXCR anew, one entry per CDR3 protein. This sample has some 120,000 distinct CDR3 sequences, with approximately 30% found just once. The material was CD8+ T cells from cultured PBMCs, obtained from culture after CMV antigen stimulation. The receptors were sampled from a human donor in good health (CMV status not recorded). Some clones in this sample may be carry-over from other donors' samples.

CDR3 bases: TGCGCCAGCAGCGCCGAGGGTCCGACCGGAGATACGCAGTATTTT. Translating it yields CASSAEGPTGDTQYF. The chain joins TRBV5-1 to TRBJ2-3; tentative D call: TRBD2 (5 bases). This CDR3 has 15 residues. Germline lookup yields CDR1 SGHRS and CDR2 YFSETQ. V lost 4 bases and J 5 bases, leaving 17 bases between the germline ends.

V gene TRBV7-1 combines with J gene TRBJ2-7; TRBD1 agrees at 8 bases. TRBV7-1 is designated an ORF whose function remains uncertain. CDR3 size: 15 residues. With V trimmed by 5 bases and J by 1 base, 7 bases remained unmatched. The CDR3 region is CASSTTGTGSYEQYF. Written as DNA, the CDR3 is TGTGCCAGCAGCACAACCGGGACAGGTTCCTACGAGCAGTACTTC.

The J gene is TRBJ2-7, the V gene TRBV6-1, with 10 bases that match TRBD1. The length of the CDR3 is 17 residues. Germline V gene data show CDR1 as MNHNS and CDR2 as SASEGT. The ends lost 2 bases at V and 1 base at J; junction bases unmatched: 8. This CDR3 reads CASSELGRTGGSYEQYF. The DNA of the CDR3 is TGTGCCAGCAGTGAACTTGGTCGGACAGGGGGATCCTACGAGCAGTACTTC.

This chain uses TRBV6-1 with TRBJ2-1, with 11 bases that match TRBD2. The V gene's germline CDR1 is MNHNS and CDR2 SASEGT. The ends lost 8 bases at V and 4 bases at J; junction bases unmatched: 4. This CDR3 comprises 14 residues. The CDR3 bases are TGTGCCAGCGGCGCTAGCGGGGGGTACAATGAGCAGTTCTTC. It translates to CASGASGGYNEQFF.

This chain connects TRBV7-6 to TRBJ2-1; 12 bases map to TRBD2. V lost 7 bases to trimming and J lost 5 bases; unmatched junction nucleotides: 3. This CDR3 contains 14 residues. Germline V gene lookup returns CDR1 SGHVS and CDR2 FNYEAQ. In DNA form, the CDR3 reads TGTGCCAGCACTCTAGCGGGGGGGAACAATGAGCAGTTCTTC. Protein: CASTLAGGNNEQFF.

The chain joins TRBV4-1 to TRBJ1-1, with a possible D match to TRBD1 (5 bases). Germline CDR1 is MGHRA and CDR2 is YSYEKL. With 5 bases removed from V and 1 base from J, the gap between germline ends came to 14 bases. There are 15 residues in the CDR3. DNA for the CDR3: TGCGCCAGCAGCAAAAGGGACCTTGCGAACACTGAAGCTTTCTTT. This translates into CASSKRDLANTEAFF.

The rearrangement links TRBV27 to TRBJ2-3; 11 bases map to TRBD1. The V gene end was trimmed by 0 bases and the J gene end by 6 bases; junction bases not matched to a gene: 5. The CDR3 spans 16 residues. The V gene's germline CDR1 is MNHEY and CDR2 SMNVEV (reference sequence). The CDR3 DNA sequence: TGTGCCAGCAGTTTATCGCAAGGGGACAGGGGGGATACGCAGTATTTT. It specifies CASSLSQGDRGDTQYF.

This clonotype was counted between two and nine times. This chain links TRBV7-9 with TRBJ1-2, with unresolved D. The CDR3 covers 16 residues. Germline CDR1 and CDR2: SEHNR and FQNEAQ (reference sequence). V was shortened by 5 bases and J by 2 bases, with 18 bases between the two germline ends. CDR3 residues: CASSPSGWGRNYGYTF. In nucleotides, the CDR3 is TGTGCCAGCAGCCCGAGCGGGTGGGGAAGGAACTATGGCTACACCTTC. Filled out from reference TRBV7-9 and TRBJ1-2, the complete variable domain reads DTGVSQNPRHKITKRGQNVTFRCDPISEHNRLYWYRQTLGQGPEFLTYFQNEAQLEKSRLLSDRFSAERPKGSFSTLEIQRTEQGDSAMYLCASSPSGWGRNYGYTFGSGTRLTVV.

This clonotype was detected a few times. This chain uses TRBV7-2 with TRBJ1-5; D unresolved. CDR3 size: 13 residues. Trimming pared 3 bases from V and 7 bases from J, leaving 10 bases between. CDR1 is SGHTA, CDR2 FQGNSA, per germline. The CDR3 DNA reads TGTGCCAGCAGCTTCATTGGTTTGCAGCCCCAGCATTTT. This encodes CASSFIGLQPQHF.

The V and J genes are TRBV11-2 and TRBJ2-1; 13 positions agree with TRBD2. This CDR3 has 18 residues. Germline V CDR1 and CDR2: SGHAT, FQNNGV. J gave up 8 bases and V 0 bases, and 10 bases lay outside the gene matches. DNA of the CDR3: TGTGCCAGCAGCTTAGATGGGACCGGGACTAGCGGGGATTATGAGCAGTTCTTC. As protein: CASSLDGTGTSGDYEQFF.

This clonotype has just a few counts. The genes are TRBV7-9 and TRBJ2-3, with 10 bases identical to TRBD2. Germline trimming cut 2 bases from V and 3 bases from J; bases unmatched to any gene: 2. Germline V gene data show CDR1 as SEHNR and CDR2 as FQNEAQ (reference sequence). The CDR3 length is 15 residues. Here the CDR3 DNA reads TGTGCCAGCAGCTTACTAGCGGGGGTAACAGATACGCAGTATTTT. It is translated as CASSLLAGVTDTQYF.

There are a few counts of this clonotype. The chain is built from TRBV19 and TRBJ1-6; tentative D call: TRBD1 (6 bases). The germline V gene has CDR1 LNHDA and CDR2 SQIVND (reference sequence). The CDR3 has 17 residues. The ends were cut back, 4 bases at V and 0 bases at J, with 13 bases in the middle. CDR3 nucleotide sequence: TGTGCCAGTAGTAACCCGCAGGGGAGCTCCTATAATTCACCCCTCCACTTT. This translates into CASSNPQGSSYNSPLHF.

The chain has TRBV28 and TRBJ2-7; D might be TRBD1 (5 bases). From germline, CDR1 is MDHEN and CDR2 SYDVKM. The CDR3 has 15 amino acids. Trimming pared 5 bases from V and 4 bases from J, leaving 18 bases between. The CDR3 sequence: CASSPGPTPGYEQYF. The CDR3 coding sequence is TGTGCCAGCAGTCCCGGCCCCACCCCAGGGTACGAGCAGTACTTC.

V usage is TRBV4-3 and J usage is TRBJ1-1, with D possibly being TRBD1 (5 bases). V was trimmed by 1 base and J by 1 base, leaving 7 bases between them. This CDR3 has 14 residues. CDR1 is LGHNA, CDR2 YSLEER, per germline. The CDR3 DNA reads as TGCGCCAGCAGCCAAGGACAGAGGAACACTGAAGCTTTCTTT. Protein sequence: CASSQGQRNTEAFF.

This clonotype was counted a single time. This CDR3 is CSVVSEDKSSYEQYF. The CDR3 nucleotides read TGCAGCGTTGTTTCAGAGGACAAGAGCTCCTACGAGCAGTACTTC. The rearrangement links TRBV29-1 to TRBJ2-7, with a tentative D call TRBD1 (5 bases). The V and J ends lost 4 bases and 0 bases respectively, with 16 bases between them. The CDR3 consists of 15 residues. Germline V lookup: CDR1 SQVTM, CDR2 ANQGSEA.

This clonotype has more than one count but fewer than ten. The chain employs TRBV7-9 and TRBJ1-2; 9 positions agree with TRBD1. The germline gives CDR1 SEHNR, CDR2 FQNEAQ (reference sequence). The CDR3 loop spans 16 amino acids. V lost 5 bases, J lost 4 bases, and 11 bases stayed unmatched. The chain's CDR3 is CASSTLRTGGIYGYTF. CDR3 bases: TGTGCCAGCAGCACACTCAGAACAGGGGGCATCTATGGCTACACCTTC.

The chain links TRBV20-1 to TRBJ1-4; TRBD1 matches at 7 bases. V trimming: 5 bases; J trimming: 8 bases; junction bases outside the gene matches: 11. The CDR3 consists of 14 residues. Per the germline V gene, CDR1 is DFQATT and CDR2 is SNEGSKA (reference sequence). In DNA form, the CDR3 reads TGCAGTGCTCAGCGACAGGGATTGGGAGAAAAACTGTTTTTT. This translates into CSAQRQGLGEKLFF.

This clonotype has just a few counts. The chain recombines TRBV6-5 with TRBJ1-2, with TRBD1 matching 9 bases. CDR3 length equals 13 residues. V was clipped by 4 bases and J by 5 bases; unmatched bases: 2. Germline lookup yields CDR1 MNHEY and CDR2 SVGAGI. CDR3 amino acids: CASSSGQGYGYTF. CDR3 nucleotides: TGTGCCAGCAGTTCCGGACAGGGGTATGGCTACACCTTC.

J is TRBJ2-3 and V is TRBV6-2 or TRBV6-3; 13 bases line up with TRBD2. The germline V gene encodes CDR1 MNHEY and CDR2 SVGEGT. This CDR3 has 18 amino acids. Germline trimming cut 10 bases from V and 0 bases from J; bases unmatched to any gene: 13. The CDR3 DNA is TGTGCCACCAGGACCGGACTAGCGGGGGAATCTAGCACAGATACGCAGTATTTT. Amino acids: CATRTGLAGESSTDTQYF.

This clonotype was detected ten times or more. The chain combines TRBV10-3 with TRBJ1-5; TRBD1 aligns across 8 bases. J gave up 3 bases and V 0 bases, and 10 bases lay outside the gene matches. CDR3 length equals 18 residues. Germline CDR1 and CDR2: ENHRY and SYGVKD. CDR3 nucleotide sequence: TGTGCCATCAGTGAGTCGCTACAGGGGGTTTGGGACAATCAGCCCCAGCATTTT. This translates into CAISESLQGVWDNQPQHF.

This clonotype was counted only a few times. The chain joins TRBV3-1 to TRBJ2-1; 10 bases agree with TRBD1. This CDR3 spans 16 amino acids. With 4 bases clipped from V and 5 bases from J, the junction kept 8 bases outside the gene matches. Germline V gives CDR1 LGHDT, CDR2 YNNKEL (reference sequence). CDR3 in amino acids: CASSLYGGQGNNEQFF. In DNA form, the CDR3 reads TGTGCCAGCAGCCTCTATGGGGGACAGGGGAACAATGAGCAGTTCTTC.

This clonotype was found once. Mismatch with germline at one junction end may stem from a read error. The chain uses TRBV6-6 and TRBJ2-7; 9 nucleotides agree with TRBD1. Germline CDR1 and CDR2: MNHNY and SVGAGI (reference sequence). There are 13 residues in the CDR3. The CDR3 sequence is CASSPGQGYGQYF. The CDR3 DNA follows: TGTGCCAGCAGTCCGGGACAGGGCTACGGGCAGTACTTC.

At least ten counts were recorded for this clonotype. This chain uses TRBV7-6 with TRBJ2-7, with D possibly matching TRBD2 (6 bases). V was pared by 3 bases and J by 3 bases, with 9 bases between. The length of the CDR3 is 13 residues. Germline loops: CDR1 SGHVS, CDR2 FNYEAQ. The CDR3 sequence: CASSFSGDYEQYF. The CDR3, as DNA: TGTGCCAGCAGCTTTTCGGGGGACTACGAGCAGTACTTC.

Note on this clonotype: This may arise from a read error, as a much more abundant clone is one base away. CDR3 sequence: CASSWDAYEQYF. The CDR3 DNA follows: TGTGCCAGCAGCTGGGACGCCTACGAGCAGTACTTC. The V and J genes are TRBV5-6 and TRBJ2-7; D might be TRBD1 or TRBD2, each matching 5 bases. CDR1 SGHDT and CDR2 YYEEEE come from the germline V gene. V lost 3 bases to trimming and J lost 2 bases, with 6 bases between them. This CDR3 is 12 amino acids long. Full variable domain (outside the CDR3, taken from reference TRBV5-6 and TRBJ2-7): DAGVTQSPTHLIKTRGQQVTLRCSPKSGHDTVSWYQQALGQGPQFIFQYYEEEERQRGNFPDRFSGHQFPNYSSELNVNALLLGDSALYLCASSWDAYEQYFGPGTRLTVT.

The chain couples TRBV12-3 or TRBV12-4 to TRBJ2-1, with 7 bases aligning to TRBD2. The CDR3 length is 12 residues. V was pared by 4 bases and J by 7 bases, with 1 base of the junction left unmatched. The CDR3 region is CASSWGGNEQFF. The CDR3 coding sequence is TGTGCCAGCAGTTGGGGGGGTAATGAGCAGTTCTTC.

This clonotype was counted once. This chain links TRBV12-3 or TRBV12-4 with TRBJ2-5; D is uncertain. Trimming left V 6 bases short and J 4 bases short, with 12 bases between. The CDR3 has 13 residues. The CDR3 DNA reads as TGTGCCAGCAGGATAGGGCAGAGAGAGACCCAGTACTTC. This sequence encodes CASRIGQRETQYF.

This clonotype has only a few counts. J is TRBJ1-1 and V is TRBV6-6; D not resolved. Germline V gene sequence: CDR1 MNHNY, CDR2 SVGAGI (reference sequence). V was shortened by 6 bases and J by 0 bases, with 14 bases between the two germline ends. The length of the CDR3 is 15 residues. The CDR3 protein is CASSYFSAVNTEAFF. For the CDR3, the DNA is TGTGCCAGCAGCTATTTCTCGGCGGTGAACACTGAAGCTTTCTTT.